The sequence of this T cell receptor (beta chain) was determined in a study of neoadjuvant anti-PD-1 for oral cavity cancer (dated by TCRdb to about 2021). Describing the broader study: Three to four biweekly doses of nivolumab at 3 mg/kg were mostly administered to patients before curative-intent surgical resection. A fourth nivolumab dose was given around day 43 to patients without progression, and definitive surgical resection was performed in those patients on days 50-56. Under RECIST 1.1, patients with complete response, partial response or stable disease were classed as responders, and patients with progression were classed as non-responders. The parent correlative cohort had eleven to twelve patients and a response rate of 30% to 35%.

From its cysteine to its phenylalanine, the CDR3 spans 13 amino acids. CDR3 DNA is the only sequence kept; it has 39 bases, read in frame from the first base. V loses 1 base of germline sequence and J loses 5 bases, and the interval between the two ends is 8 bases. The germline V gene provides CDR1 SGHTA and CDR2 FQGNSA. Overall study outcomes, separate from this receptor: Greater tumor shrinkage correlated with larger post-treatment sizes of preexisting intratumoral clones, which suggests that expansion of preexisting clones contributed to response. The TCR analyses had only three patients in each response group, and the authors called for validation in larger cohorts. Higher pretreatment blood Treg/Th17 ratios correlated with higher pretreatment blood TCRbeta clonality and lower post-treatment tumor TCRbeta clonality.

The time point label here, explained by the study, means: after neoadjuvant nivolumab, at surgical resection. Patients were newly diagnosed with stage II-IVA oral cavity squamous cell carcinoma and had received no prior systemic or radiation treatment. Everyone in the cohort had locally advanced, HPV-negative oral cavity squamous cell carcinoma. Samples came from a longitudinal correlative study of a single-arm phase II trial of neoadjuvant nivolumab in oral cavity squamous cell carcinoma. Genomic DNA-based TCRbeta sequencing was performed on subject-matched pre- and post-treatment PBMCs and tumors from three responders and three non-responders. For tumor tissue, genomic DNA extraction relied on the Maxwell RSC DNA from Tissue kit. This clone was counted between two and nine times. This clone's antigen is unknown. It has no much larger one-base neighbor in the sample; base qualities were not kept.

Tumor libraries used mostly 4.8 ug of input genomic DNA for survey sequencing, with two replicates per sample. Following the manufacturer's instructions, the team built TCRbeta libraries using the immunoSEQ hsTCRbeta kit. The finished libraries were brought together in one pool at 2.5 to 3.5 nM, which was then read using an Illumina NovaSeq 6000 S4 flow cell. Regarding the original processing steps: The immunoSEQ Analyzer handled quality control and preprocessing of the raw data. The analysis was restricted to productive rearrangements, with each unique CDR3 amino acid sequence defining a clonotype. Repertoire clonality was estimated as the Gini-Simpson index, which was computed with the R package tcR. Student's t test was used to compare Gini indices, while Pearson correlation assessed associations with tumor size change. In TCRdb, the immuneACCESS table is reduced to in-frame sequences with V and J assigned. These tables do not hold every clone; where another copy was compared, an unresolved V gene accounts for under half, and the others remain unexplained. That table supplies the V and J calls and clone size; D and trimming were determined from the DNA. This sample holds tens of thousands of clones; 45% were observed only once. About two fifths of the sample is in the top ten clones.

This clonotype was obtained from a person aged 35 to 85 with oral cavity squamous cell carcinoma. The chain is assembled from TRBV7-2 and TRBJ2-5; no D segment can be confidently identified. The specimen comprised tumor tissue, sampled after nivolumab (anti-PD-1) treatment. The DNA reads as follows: TGTGCCAGCAGCTTAGGGGTCCGGGAGACCCAGTACTTC. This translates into CASSLGVRETQYF.